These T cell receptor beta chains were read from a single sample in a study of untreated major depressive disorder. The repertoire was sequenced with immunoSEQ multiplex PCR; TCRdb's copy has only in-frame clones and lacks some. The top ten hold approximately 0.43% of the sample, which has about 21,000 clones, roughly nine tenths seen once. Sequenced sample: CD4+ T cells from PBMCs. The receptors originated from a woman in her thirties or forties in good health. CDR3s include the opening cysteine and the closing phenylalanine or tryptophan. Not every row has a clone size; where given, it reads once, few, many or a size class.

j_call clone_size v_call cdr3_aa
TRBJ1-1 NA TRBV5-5 CASSFYGETEAFF
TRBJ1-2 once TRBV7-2 CASSLGLSGGYTF
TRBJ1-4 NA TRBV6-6 CASSWTGDANEKLFF
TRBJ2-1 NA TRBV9 CASSSGEAFPPSEQFF
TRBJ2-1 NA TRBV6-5 CASIETPFSYNEQFF
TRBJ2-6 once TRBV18 CASSPRIGSGPGANVLTF
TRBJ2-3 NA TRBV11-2 CASSLVGGTSGTDTQYF
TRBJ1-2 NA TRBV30 CAWTLYGRTNYGYTF
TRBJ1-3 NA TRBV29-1 CSVRTGSDTIYF
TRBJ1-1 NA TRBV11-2 CASSSLDTNTEAFF
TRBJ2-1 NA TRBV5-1 CASSLDNSYNEQFF
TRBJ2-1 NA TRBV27 CASSLGQGGSYNEQFF
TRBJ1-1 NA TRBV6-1 CASTRQHEAFF
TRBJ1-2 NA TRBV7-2 CASSLGGLGGYTF
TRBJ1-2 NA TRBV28 CASSSYKVGAVYGYTF
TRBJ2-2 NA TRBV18 CASSQGLNTGELFF
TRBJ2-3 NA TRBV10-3 CAISETSPDTQYF
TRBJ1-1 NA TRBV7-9 CASSLHTGTEAFF
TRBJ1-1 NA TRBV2 CASSPAQGPNTEAFF
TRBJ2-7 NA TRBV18 CASSPQGGQYSEQYF
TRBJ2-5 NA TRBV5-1 CASSLGTGPSQETQYF
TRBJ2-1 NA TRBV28 CASSLFPSSRNEQFF
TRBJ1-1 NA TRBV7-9 CASSPWTGLEAFF
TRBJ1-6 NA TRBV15 CATSRDSGVNSPLHF
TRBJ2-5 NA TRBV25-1 CASRGGKETQYF
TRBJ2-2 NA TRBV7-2 CASSSGLAGRTNTGELFF
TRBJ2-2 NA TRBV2 CASSEYGRGTSNTGELFF
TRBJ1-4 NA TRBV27 CASSFTASSGPGREKLFF
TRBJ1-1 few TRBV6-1 CASSPGYLNSEAFF
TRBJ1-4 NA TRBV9 CASSVAASGEKLFF
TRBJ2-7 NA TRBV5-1 CASRADYEQYF
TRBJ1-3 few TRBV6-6 CASSFSGNTIYF
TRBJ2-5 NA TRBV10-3 CAIGAGGLWETQYF
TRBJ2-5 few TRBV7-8 CASSPAFRGEGETQYF
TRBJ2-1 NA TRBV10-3 CAISESEGALLQQFF
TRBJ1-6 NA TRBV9 CASSVRTNSALHF
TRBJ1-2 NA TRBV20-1 CSASDSYGYTF
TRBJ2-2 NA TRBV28 CASSSLLANTGELFF
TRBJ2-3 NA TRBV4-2 CASSQTLAGGTDTQYF
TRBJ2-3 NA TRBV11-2 CASSLGGTDTQYF
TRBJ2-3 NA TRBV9 CASSPAGLFTDTQYF
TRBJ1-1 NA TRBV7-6 CASSTGGLKNTEAFF